These 20 T cell receptor beta chains originate from one sample sequenced in a study of human T cells and chemical hapten exposure. TCRdb redid the calling of the RACE reads with MiXCR, one entry per CDR3 protein. The repertoire consists of roughly 200,000 distinct CDR3 sequences, with around 23% occurring once and the leading ten covering roughly 2.4%. Noted time point: patch test 3, about 24 weeks after DPC sensitization. Noted treatment: therapeutic diphenylcyclopropenone sensitization with weekly scalp DPC. The sequences come from whole blood, collected in connection with sensitization to the hapten diphenylcyclopropenone (DPC). These TCRs come from a woman in her thirties or forties with alopecia areata. Some clones in this sample may be carry-over from other donors' samples.

The chain joins TRBV6-5 to TRBJ2-7; TRBD2 might be the D (5 bases). V gave up 3 bases and J gave up 2 bases, with 17 bases separating them. The CDR3 length is 16 residues. The germline CDR1 and CDR2 sequences are MNHEY and SVGAGI. CDR3: CASSYLRAESTYEQYF. DNA for the CDR3: TGTGCCAGCAGTTATCTAAGAGCGGAGTCCACCTACGAGCAGTACTTC.

This clonotype was found many times. J is TRBJ1-1 and V is TRBV29-1; D unclear. V lost 5 bases and J lost 4, with 8 bases in between. Germline assignment: CDR1 SQVTM and CDR2 ANQGSEA. The CDR3 totals 11 residues. CDR3 in DNA: TGCAGCGTTTACTCGGGCACTGAAGCTTTCTTT. It translates to CSVYSGTEAFF. The full variable domain, completed using reference TRBV29-1 and TRBJ1-1, is SAVISQKPSRDICQRGTSLTIQCQVDSQVTMMFWYRQQPGQSLTLIATANQGSEATYESGFVIDKFPISRPNLTFSTLTVSNMSPEDSSIYLCSVYSGTEAFFGQGTRLTVV.

In its sample, this clonotype was seen a few times. The J gene is TRBJ2-7, the V gene TRBV20-1, with D perhaps TRBD2 (6 bases). Between the trimmed V and J ends, which lost 5 bases and 4 bases, there was a span of 15 bases. The CDR3 is 13 residues long. Germline V gene lookup returns CDR1 DFQATT and CDR2 SNEGSKA (reference sequence). The DNA of the CDR3 is TGCAGTGCTCAGACCGGGGGAAGTTACGAGCAGTACTTC. Translating it yields CSAQTGGSYEQYF.

This clonotype has at least ten counts. V and J are TRBV20-1 and TRBJ1-5; D is perhaps TRBD1 (5 bases). The germline V gene has CDR1 DFQATT and CDR2 SNEGSKA (reference sequence). V lost 6 bases, J lost 9 bases, and 27 bases lay in between. The CDR3 is made up of 16 amino acids. The CDR3, as DNA: TGCAGTGCCGGATACAACTTAGGGCAGGGCAGGCGGCCCCAGCATTTT. It codes for CSAGYNLGQGRRPQHF.

The V gene is TRBV15, the J gene TRBJ2-3; no clear D gene. This CDR3 region has 13 residues. Germline values: CDR1 LNHNV, CDR2 YYDKDF (reference sequence). V lost 2 bases and J 7 bases, leaving 10 bases between the germline ends. The CDR3 DNA reads as TGTGCCACCAGCAGACCTCACGACCATACGCAGTATTTT. It is translated as CATSRPHDHTQYF.

This clonotype was observed a few times. The rearrangement links TRBV29-1 to TRBJ2-7, with 7 positions matching TRBD1. The CDR3 sequence is 12 residues long. Looked up from germline, CDR1 is SQVTM and CDR2 is ANQGSEA. V shed 5 bases and J 3 bases; nucleotides not matched to a gene: 4. For the CDR3, the DNA is TGCAGCGTTCTAGGGGGCCTCTACGAGCAGTACTTC. Translating gives CSVLGGLYEQYF.

This chain uses TRBV4-3 with TRBJ1-5; 10 bases map to TRBD1. CDR1 and CDR2 from the germline V gene are LGHNA and YSLEER. The ends lost 4 bases at V and 5 bases at J; junction bases unmatched: 5. The CDR3 consists of 15 residues. Here the CDR3 reads CASSLTTGGYQPQHF. The DNA for the CDR3 is TGCGCCAGCAGCCTCACGACAGGGGGCTATCAGCCCCAGCATTTT.

This clonotype has more than one count but fewer than ten. The CDR3 is CSARHETSGTDTQYF. CDR3 DNA sequence: TGCAGTGCTAGACATGAGACTAGCGGCACAGATACGCAGTATTTT. This sequence joins TRBV20-1 and TRBJ2-3; TRBD2 aligns across 8 bases. Trimming cost V 2 bases and J 1 base; bases outside gene matches: 5. CDR1 and CDR2 (germline): DFQATT, SNEGSKA (reference sequence). The CDR3 is made up of 15 amino acids.

The chain uses TRBV7-3 and TRBJ2-1; TRBD2 agrees at 10 bases. The CDR3 loop spans 15 amino acids. The J segment lost 5 bases and the V segment lost 4 bases, leaving 5 bases of the junction unmatched. CDR1 and CDR2 (germline): SGHTA, FQGTGA. The CDR3 DNA follows: TGTGCCAGCAGCTCAAGCGGGAGGGGAAACAATGAGCAGTTCTTC. Amino acids: CASSSSGRGNNEQFF. Full variable domain (remainder filled in from reference TRBV7-3 and TRBJ2-1): GAGVSQTPSNKVTEKGKYVELRCDPISGHTALYWYRQSLGQGPEFLIYFQGTGAADDSGLPNDRFFAVRPEGSVSTLKIQRTERGDSAVYLCASSSSGRGNNEQFFGPGTRLTVL.

In its sample, this clonotype was seen a few times. This chain joins TRBV11-1 and TRBJ2-1; TRBD2 matches 8 bases. V shed 5 bases and J 9 bases; nucleotides not matched to a gene: 12. The germline CDR1 and CDR2 sequences are SGHAT and FQDESV (reference sequence). There are 15 residues in the CDR3. The CDR3 coding sequence is TGTGCCAGCAGCCAAAGTCGGCGGGAGGTGGGTGAGCAGTTCTTC. Translating it yields CASSQSRREVGEQFF.

The gene calls are TRBV7-2 and TRBJ1-1; possible D gene TRBD1, 6 bases. Germline V CDR1 and CDR2: SGHTA, FQGNSA. The V end was cut by 8 bases, the J end by 0 bases, with 10 bases between. CDR3 size: 13 residues. This chain's CDR3 is CASGGAMNTEAFF. CDR3 nucleotides: TGTGCCAGCGGGGGGGCTATGAACACTGAAGCTTTCTTT.

The chain links TRBV21-1 to TRBJ1-6; no check of the table's D call, TRBD1, against the DNA was made. TRBV21-1 is given as a pseudogene. CDR3 length equals 17 residues. CDR3 loop: CASSLQPTGGENSPLHF. In DNA form, the CDR3 reads TGTGCCAGCAGCTTACAACCGACAGGGGGCGAAAATTCACCCCTCCACTTT.

This clonotype was seen ten or more times. The chain employs TRBV5-1 and TRBJ2-7, with 7 nucleotides matching TRBD2. CDR3 size: 14 residues. CDR1 and CDR2 (germline): SGHRS, YFSETQ. Trimming took 4 bases from V and 0 from J; bases not matched to a gene: 4. CDR3 coding DNA: TGCGCCAGCAGCGTAACTAGCGACTCCTACGAGCAGTACTTC. Protein product: CASSVTSDSYEQYF.

Here the CDR3 DNA reads TGTGCCAGCAGTTCCACTCCGGGACTAGCGGGAGGGAAGAGGGCCTACGAGCAGTACTTC. Amino acid sequence: CASSSTPGLAGGKRAYEQYF. The V call is TRBV6-2 or TRBV6-3, the J call TRBJ2-7; 16 nucleotides line up with TRBD2. The CDR3 consists of 20 residues. Germline CDR1 MNHEY, CDR2 SVGEGT. With V trimmed by 4 bases and J by 2 bases, 14 bases remained unmatched.

The rearrangement uses TRBV7-2 and TRBJ2-1, with TRBD2 as a possible D gene (6 bases). The germline gives CDR1 SGHTA, CDR2 FQGNSA. V gave up 4 bases and J gave up 6 bases, with 16 bases separating them. The CDR3 length is 15 residues. CDR3 nucleotides: TGTGCCAGCAGCTCCCAGGTGGGGGGAGGCAATGAGCAGTTCTTC. It translates to CASSSQVGGGNEQFF.

CDR3 residues: CAWMIWTGRGGGYTF. The CDR3 DNA sequence: TGTGCCTGGATGATTTGGACAGGGCGAGGGGGCGGCTACACCTTC. V gene TRBV30 combines with J gene TRBJ1-2; 8 positions agree with TRBD1. In germline, CDR1 is GTSNPN, CDR2 SVGIG (reference sequence). The V and J ends lost 4 bases and 8 bases, in that order; junction bases with no gene match: 15. This CDR3 is 15 amino acids long.

This clonotype has only a few counts. This chain links TRBV24-1 with TRBJ2-3, with D uncertain. Germline loops: CDR1 KGHDR, CDR2 SFDVKD. This CDR3 contains 13 residues. Trimming took 1 base from V and 6 from J, leaving 7 bases between them. The CDR3 coding sequence is TGTGCCACCAGTGATTTAAAAGCGGATACGCAGTATTTT. Translated, it gives CATSDLKADTQYF.

This clonotype was found many times. V and J are TRBV20-1 and TRBJ2-1; tentatively, D is TRBD1 (6 bases). The CDR3 extends over 13 amino acids. Germline lookup yields CDR1 DFQATT and CDR2 SNEGSKA (reference sequence). The CDR3 region has the DNA TGCAGGATAGACAGGAGCTCCTACAATGAGCAGTTCTTC. The encoded protein is CRIDRSSYNEQFF.

The J gene is TRBJ2-5, the V gene TRBV18, with no clear D. CDR1 is KGHSH and CDR2 is LQKENI in the germline V gene. The length of the CDR3 is 13 residues. The germline V and J ends were trimmed by 1 base and 5 bases, with 8 bases remaining between them. The DNA of the CDR3 is TGTGCCAGCTCACCACGGACCTTCGAGACCCAGTACTTC. The encoded protein is CASSPRTFETQYF.

This clonotype was detected once. J is TRBJ2-2 and V is TRBV7-9, with TRBD1 matching over 8 bases. The CDR3 runs to 16 residues. The germline CDR1 and CDR2 sequences are SEHNR and FQNEAQ (reference sequence). The V gene end was trimmed by 2 bases and the J gene end by 4 bases; junction bases not matched to a gene: 6. The CDR3 nucleotides read TGTGCCAGCAGCTTACGCGGGACAGGCGTCACCGGGGAGCTGTTTTTT. Translating it yields CASSLRGTGVTGELFF.